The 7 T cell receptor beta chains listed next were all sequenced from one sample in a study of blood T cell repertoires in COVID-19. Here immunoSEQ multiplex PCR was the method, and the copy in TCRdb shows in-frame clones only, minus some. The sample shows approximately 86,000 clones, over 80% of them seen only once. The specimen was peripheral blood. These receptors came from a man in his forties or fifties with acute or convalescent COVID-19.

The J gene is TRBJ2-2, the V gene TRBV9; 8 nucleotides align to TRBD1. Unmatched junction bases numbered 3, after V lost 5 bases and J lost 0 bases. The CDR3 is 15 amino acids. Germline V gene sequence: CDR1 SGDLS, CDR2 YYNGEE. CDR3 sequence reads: CASSPGQANTGELFF. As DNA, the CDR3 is TGTGCCAGCAGTCCGGGACAGGCGAACACCGGGGAGCTGTTTTTT.

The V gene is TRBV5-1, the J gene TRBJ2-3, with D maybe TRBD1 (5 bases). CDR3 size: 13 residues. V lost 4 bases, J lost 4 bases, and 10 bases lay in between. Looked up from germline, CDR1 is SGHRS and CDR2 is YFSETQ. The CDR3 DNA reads TGCGCCAGCAGCCAGGGTGACGCAGATACGCAGTATTTT. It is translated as CASSQGDADTQYF.

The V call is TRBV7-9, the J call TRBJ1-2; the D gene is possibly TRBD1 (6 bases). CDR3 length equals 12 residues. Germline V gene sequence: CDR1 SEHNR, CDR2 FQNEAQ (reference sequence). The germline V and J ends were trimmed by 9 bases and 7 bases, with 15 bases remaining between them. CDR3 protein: CASKQGLSGYTF. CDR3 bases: TGTGCCAGTAAACAGGGTTTGAGTGGCTACACCTTC.

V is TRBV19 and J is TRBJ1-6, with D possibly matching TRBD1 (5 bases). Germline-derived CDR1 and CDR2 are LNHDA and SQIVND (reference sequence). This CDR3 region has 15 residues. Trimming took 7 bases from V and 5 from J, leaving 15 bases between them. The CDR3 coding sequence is TGTGCCAGTATGATCGGCGACAGAAATAATTCACCCCTCCACTTT. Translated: CASMIGDRNNSPLHF.

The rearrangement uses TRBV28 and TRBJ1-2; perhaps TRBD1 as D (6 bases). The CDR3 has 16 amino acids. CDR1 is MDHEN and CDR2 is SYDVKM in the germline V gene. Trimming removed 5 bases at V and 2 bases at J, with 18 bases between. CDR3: CASSQSSGTFNYGYTF. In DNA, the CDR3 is TGTGCCAGCAGTCAATCCTCCGGGACATTCAACTATGGCTACACCTTC.

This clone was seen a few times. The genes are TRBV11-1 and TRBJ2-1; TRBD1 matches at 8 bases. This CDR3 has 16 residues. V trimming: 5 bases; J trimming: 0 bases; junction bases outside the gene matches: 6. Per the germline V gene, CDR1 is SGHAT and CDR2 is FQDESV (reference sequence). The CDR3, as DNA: TGTGCCAGCAGCCGACAGGGGCCGAGCTCCTACAATGAGCAGTTCTTC. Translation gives CASSRQGPSSYNEQFF. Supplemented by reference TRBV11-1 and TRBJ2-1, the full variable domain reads EAEVAQSPRYKITEKSQAVAFWCDPISGHATLYWYRQILGQGPELLVQFQDESVVDDSQLPKDRFSAERLKGVDSTLKIQPAELGDSAMYLCASSRQGPSSYNEQFFGPGTRLTVL.

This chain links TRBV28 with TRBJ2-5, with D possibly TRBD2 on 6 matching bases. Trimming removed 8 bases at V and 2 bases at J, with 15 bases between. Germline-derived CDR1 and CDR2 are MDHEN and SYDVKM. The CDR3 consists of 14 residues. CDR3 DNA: TGTGCCAGCCATTCGCGTGGGGGGCAAGAGACCCAGTACTTC. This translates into CASHSRGGQETQYF.